The entry that follows covers one TCR beta chain sequence. The sample carries other DNA sequences with the same CDR3. The sample is drawn from a study of shared clonotypes between healthy human individuals. Trimming pared 5 bases from V and 0 bases from J, leaving 6 bases between. CDR1 and CDR2 from the germline V gene are SGHTA and FQGTGA. This CDR3 spans 13 amino acids. Participating donors were healthy, HIV-negative adults free of recent acute infections or vaccinations. Study processing details: ImmunoSEQ supplied junction-only sequences lacking quality scores, so filtering was different. Assay used: immunoSEQ multiplex PCR; TCRdb lists only in-frame clones, some missing. Clonal size and the V and J genes are those of that table, whereas D and trimming came from the DNA. Of 950,000 to 1,100,000 clones listed, 75% to 80% are singletons.

This chain links TRBV7-3 with TRBJ2-3; D call uncertain. The specimen was memory CD4+ T cells from PBMCs. Documented subset: CD45RA-negative fraction. The clonotype comes from a man between 18 and 35 years old in good health. Some clones in this sample may be carry-over from other donors' samples. CDR3 sequence (DNA): TGTGCCAGCAGCCCATCTAGCACAGATACGCAGTATTTT. It is translated as CASSPSSTDTQYF.